Included here is one T cell receptor (beta chain) sequence, with context. Its antigen is not known. cDNA synthesis used the whole RNA isolate, giving expressed TCRB sequences. Using immunoSEQ multiplex PCR, the repertoire was profiled, and TCRdb retains in-frame clones only, with some absent. The data show a few hundred thousand clones, with 16% seen just once and 0.085% held by the top ten. This record belongs to a study of beta chain features in type 1 diabetes. About the study: Sorted cell examination encompassed over 90,000,000 cells across all samples. Broader study findings: A closer apparent resemblance between naive, central memory and Treg TCRB repertoires was seen in patients than in healthy donors. VDJ junctions in type 1 diabetes patients carried more deletions and fewer insertions. The study found moderately but significantly shorter TCRB CDR3s in all four CD4+ subsets of Type 1 diabetes patients.

The CDR3 covers 11 residues. The V gene lost 0 bases and the J gene lost 9 bases, with 9 bases spanning the gap. The germline V gene has CDR1 GTSNPN and CDR2 SVGIG (reference sequence). The sequence derives from a young man with type 1 diabetes. This chain uses TRBV30 with TRBJ2-7; D not resolved. The sample comprised naive CD4+ T cells from blood. The CDR3 DNA reads as TGTGCCTGGAGTGTACCGCCAGGGCAGTACTTC. It encodes CAWSVPPGQYF. The full variable domain, in which reference TRBV30 and TRBJ2-7 provide the parts outside the CDR3, is SQTIHQWPATLVQPVGSPLSLECTVEGTSNPNLYWYRQAAGRGLQLLFYSVGIGQISSEVPQNLSASRPQDRQFILSSKKLLLSDSGFYLCAWSVPPGQYFGPGTRLTVT.